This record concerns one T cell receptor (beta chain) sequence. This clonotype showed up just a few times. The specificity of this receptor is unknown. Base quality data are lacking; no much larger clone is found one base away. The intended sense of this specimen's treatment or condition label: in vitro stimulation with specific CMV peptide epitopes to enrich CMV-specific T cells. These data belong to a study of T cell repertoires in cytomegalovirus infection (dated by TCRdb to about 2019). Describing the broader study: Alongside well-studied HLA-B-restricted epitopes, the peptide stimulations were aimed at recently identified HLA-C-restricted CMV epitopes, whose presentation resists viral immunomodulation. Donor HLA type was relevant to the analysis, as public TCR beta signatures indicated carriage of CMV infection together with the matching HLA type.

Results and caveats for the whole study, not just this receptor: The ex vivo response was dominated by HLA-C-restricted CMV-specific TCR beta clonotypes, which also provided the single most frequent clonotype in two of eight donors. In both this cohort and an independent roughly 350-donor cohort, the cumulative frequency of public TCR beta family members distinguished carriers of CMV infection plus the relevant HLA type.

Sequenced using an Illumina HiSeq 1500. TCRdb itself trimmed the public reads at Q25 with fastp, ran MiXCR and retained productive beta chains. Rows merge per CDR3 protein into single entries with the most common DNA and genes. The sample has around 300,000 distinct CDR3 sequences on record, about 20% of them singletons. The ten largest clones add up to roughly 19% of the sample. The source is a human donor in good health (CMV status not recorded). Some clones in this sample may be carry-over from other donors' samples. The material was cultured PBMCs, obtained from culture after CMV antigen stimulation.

The DNA sequence is as follows: TGTGCCAGCAGCCAAGAGAACGGGGCGGGGAATGAGCAGTTCTTC. This is translated as CASSQENGAGNEQFF. This receptor chain uses TRBV4-2 and TRBJ2-1, with TRBD2 perhaps the D gene, on 6 matching bases. The germline V gene gives CDR1 as LGHNA and CDR2 as YNFKEQ. V loses 0 bases of germline sequence and J loses 7 bases, and the interval between the two ends is 13 bases. From its cysteine to its phenylalanine, the CDR3 spans 15 amino acids. Only the CDR3 portion is preserved as DNA: 45 bases, with reading frame beginning at the first base.